The clone carrying this TCR beta chain was seen a handful of times. This CDR3 has 14 residues. Germline V gene data show CDR1 as SGHDT and CDR2 as YYEEEE. Researchers ran the PCR with 60 Vbeta and 13 Jbeta primers. Some clones are missing from TCRdb's copy, which holds only in-frame ones; the method was immunoSEQ multiplex PCR. The table has roughly 170,000 clones, around three quarters seen once; the top ten hold 1.5% to 2%. The sample comes from a study of cytomegalovirus exposure and HLA in healthy donors. The sequence was collected from a woman in her 30s in good health and CMV-seronegative. The chain joins TRBV5-6 to TRBJ2-5; 8 nucleotides line up with TRBD1. The end of the DNA aligns better with TRBJ2-7, so the J call may be wrong. Sequencing was done on a sample of PBMCs. The CDR3, as DNA: TGTGCCAGCAGCTTGGGGGACAGGTCTTACGAGCAGTACTTC. This encodes CASSLGDRSYEQYF.